These 20 T cell receptor beta chains were sequenced from one sample in a study of T cell repertoires and HLA-DP antigens. These receptors' targets are unknown. This table comes from immunoSEQ multiplex PCR, and its TCRdb copy is limited to in-frame clones, with some not included. The sample consists of some 110,000 clones, 80% to 95% of them appearing once. Source material: CD4+ T cells from PBMCs. These TCRs come from a woman under 30 in good health and CMV-seronegative.

This chain joins TRBV10-3 and TRBJ1-5; D gene unclear. Per the germline V gene, CDR1 is ENHRY and CDR2 is SYGVKD. Trimming pared 10 bases from V and 1 base from J, leaving 11 bases between. CDR3 length equals 13 residues. The CDR3 loop is CATNEISNQPQHF. The CDR3 bases are TGTGCCACCAATGAGATCAGCAATCAGCCCCAGCATTTT.

CDR3 bases: TGCGCCAGCAGCTTGGGGCGAGGGGCAACAGATACGCAGTATTTT. Encoded protein: CASSLGRGATDTQYF. The genes are TRBV5-1 and TRBJ2-3, with D perhaps TRBD1 or TRBD2 (5 bases each). Germline V lookup: CDR1 SGHRS, CDR2 YFSETQ. This CDR3 is built from 15 residues. V lost 0 bases to trimming and J lost 3 bases, with 11 bases between them.

The chain is built from TRBV11-3 and TRBJ2-2; D remains ambiguous. CDR1 is SGHNT and CDR2 is YENEEA in the germline V gene. Between the trimmed V and J ends, which lost 6 bases and 6 bases, there was a span of 8 bases. The CDR3 is 12 amino acids. The CDR3 is CASRLGPGELFF. CDR3 sequence (DNA): TGTGCCAGCAGGCTAGGGCCCGGGGAGCTGTTTTTT.

The J gene is TRBJ1-2, the V gene TRBV4-1; possible D gene TRBD1, 5 bases. Germline loops: CDR1 MGHRA, CDR2 YSYEKL. CDR3 length: 17 residues. V was cut by 1 base and J by 2 bases, with 17 bases left in between. DNA of the CDR3: TGCGCCAGCAGCCAAGTCGGAAGGCGGAGGACAAACTATGGCTACACCTTC. Amino acids: CASSQVGRRRTNYGYTF.

The chain links TRBV28 to TRBJ2-7; D may match TRBD1 or TRBD2 (5 bases each). CDR3 size: 17 residues. From germline, CDR1 is MDHEN and CDR2 SYDVKM. Deletions cut 7 bases from V and 0 bases from J, with 22 bases between. CDR3 loop: CASISTRDPRSSYEQYF. In DNA form, the CDR3 reads TGTGCCAGCATCTCGACTCGGGACCCTAGAAGCTCCTACGAGCAGTACTTC.

The V gene is TRBV10-3, the J gene TRBJ1-5, with D perhaps matching TRBD1 (6 bases). The CDR3 consists of 14 residues. V lost 3 bases and J 5 bases, leaving 11 bases between the germline ends. CDR1 and CDR2 from the germline V gene are ENHRY and SYGVKD. In DNA, the CDR3 is TGTGCCATCAGTGATTCGCCAGGGGATCAGCCCCAGCATTTT. It encodes CAISDSPGDQPQHF.

This clone has a single count. This sample also contains other DNA sequences that code for the same CDR3. V and J are TRBV7-3 and TRBJ1-1, with a possible D match to TRBD1 (6 bases). Trimming removed 2 bases from V and 2 bases from J, with 9 bases in between. CDR1 and CDR2 (germline): SGHTA, FQGTGA. The CDR3 spans 14 residues. The CDR3 DNA is TGTGCCAGCAGCTTAGCAGGGGTAAACACTGAAGCTTTCTTT. Translating it yields CASSLAGVNTEAFF.

V gene TRBV7-2 combines with J gene TRBJ1-5; 10 nucleotides line up with TRBD1. V lost 2 bases and J lost 8; bases outside the gene matches: 6. The length of the CDR3 is 15 residues. Germline V gene data show CDR1 as SGHTA and CDR2 as FQGNSA. As DNA, the CDR3 is TGTGCCAGCAGCTTAAGGGACAGGGGACGGGAGCCCCAGCATTTT. It encodes CASSLRDRGREPQHF.

The CDR3 coding sequence is TGTGCTAGTGGTCCATTCAGGGGAGATACGCAGTATTTT. It encodes CASGPFRGDTQYF. The chain uses TRBV12-5 and TRBJ2-3, with a tentative D call TRBD1 (6 bases). The CDR3 runs to 13 residues. Trimming took off 5 bases at V and 5 bases at J, with 11 bases between the two ends. Looked up from germline, CDR1 is LGHNT and CDR2 is FRNRAP.

This clone was observed once. V and J are TRBV9 and TRBJ1-2; D is unclear. Germline CDR1 and CDR2: SGDLS and YYNGEE. The CDR3 is 11 residues long. V lost 7 bases, J lost 5 bases, and 9 bases lay in between. In DNA form, the CDR3 reads TGTGCCAGCCGGAGGGATTATGGCTACACCTTC. This gives the protein CASRRDYGYTF.

The V and J genes are TRBV6-1 and TRBJ1-2; no firm D call. Germline CDR1 reads MNHNS; CDR2 reads SASEGT. The CDR3 consists of 15 residues. V was cut by 8 bases and J by 5 bases, with 21 bases left in between. The CDR3: CASLPFGGILYGYTF. As DNA, the CDR3 is TGTGCCAGCCTCCCCTTCGGAGGGATCCTATATGGCTACACCTTC.

V gene TRBV27 combines with J gene TRBJ2-6, with D unclear. Germline-derived CDR1 and CDR2 are MNHEY and SMNVEV (reference sequence). The V gene lost 4 bases and the J gene lost 0 bases, with 10 bases spanning the gap. The CDR3 consists of 16 residues. The CDR3 loop reads CASSSRARSGANVLTF. The CDR3 DNA reads as TGTGCCAGCAGTTCCCGGGCCCGCTCTGGGGCCAACGTCCTGACTTTC. Using reference TRBV27 and TRBJ2-6 for the parts outside the CDR3, the full variable domain is EAQVTQNPRYLITVTGKKLTVTCSQNMNHEYMSWYRQDPGLGLRQIYYSMNVEVTDKGDVPEGYKVSRKEKRNFPLILESPSPNQTSLYFCASSSRARSGANVLTFGAGSRLTVL.

The J gene is TRBJ2-7, the V gene TRBV6-6; 7 positions agree with TRBD1. CDR1 MNHNY and CDR2 SVGAGI come from the germline V gene (reference sequence). This CDR3 is built from 13 residues. Unmatched junction bases numbered 7, after V lost 5 bases and J lost 6 bases. The CDR3, as DNA: TGTGCCAGCAGTCCCCTGACAGGGAGCGAGCAGTACGTC. Residues: CASSPLTGSEQYV.

This sequence joins TRBV2 and TRBJ2-1, with 7 nucleotides matching TRBD1. Trimming took 5 bases from V and 2 from J; bases not matched to a gene: 9. This CDR3 has 16 amino acids. Germline V gene sequence: CDR1 SNHLY, CDR2 FYNNEI. The CDR3 nucleotides are TGTGCCAGCAGTAAAGGGGACAGCTTGACCTACAATGAGCAGTTCTTC. Amino acids: CASSKGDSLTYNEQFF.

This clone has just one count. CDR3 protein: CASSEFYEQYV. DNA of the CDR3: TGTGCCAGCAGTGAATTTTACGAGCAGTACGTC. This chain connects TRBV6-1 to TRBJ2-7, with unresolved D. The CDR3 runs to 11 residues. V was shortened by 2 bases and J by 4 bases, with 3 bases between the two germline ends. Germline CDR1 and CDR2: MNHNS and SASEGT.

V gene TRBV9 combines with J gene TRBJ2-1; 12 positions match TRBD1. The CDR3 has 15 residues. Trimming at V came to 4 bases and at J to 4 bases, leaving 3 bases not matched to a gene. CDR1 is SGDLS, CDR2 YYNGEE, per germline. The CDR3 region has the DNA TGTGCCAGCAGCTCGGGACAGGGGGCGTACAATGAGCAGTTCTTC. Translated: CASSSGQGAYNEQFF.

This clone was found once. V is TRBV28 and J is TRBJ1-1; D might be TRBD1 (5 bases). CDR1 and CDR2 (germline): MDHEN, SYDVKM. V dropped 8 bases and J dropped 1 base, with 17 bases sitting between them. This CDR3 region has 15 residues. CDR3 bases: TGTGCCAGCTCCCGCCGAGCCAGGGCGAACACTGAAGCTTTCTTT. It encodes CASSRRARANTEAFF.

V usage is TRBV5-1 and J usage is TRBJ2-3, with unresolved D. The CDR3 is made up of 12 amino acids. Trimming shortened V by 6 bases and J by 2 bases, and 7 bases separated the two germline ends. Germline V lookup: CDR1 SGHRS, CDR2 YFSETQ. CDR3 DNA: TGCGCCAGCACCGACCCCACAGATACGCAGTATTTT. Encoded protein: CASTDPTDTQYF.

The V and J genes are TRBV18 and TRBJ2-1; possible D gene TRBD2, 5 bases. Per the germline V gene, CDR1 is KGHSH and CDR2 is LQKENI. V was cut by 6 bases and J by 0 bases, with 15 bases left in between. The CDR3 is made up of 16 amino acids. CDR3 in amino acids: CASSQGLMGSYNEQFF. The CDR3 DNA follows: TGTGCCAGCTCGCAAGGACTCATGGGCTCCTACAATGAGCAGTTCTTC.

V and J are TRBV7-8 and TRBJ2-5; 8 bases agree with TRBD2. Losses at the gene ends were 7 bases for V and 6 bases for J; bases not matched to a gene: 13. The CDR3 covers 15 residues. Germline CDR1 is SGHVS and CDR2 is FQNEAQ. CDR3 DNA sequence: TGTGCCAGCACCCAAGCGGAAGCGGGGGCCAAGACCCAGTACTTC. As protein: CASTQAEAGAKTQYF.